This TCR beta chain is drawn from a study of PD-L1 blockade in urothelial cancer. This CDR3 region has 13 residues. The germline V and J ends were trimmed by 9 bases and 5 bases, with 16 bases remaining between them. Looked up from germline, CDR1 is LNHDA and CDR2 is SQIVND (reference sequence). Generated by immunoSEQ multiplex PCR, the TCRdb table keeps only in-frame clones and is missing some. The profile shows nearly 30,000 clones, around 87% of them singletons. This receptor was identified in a man aged 50 or older with urothelial cancer. This chain connects TRBV19 to TRBJ1-2; tentatively, D is TRBD1 (6 bases). Sequencing used PBMCs, obtained around atezolizumab (anti-PD-L1) treatment. The CDR3 sequence is CASRGGDGYGYTF. As DNA, the CDR3 is TGTGCCAGCCGAGGGGGAGATGGTTATGGCTACACCTTC.